The rows below give T cell receptor beta chains drawn from one sample of a study of post-analysis software for immune sequencing data. From the PCR reads, TCRdb called clonotypes with MiXCR, one entry per CDR3 protein. The data contain 150,000 to 200,000 distinct CDR3 sequences, about 37% of them seen just once; the ten biggest clones take up about 26%. Sequenced here: blood, sampled after autologous hematopoietic stem cell transplantation. These TCRs come from a girl aged 5-17 years with multiple sclerosis. The CDR3 runs from the conserved cysteine through the conserved F or W. The order of the fields is clone size, J gene, V gene, D gene, CDR3 protein, CDR3 DNA. D genes are given only for firm matches. Expanded clones are given a class, and other clones once, few, many or no size at all.

>few|TRBJ2-1|TRBV20-1|TRBD2
CSARDLGGASGEIYNEQFF
TGCAGTGCTAGAGATCTCGGTGGGGCTAGCGGGGAAATTTACAATGAGCAGTTCTTC
>few|TRBJ2-3|TRBV20-1|TRBD2
CSAKGLAGLTDTQYF
TGCAGTGCTAAGGGACTAGCGGGCCTCACAGATACGCAGTATTTT
>.|TRBJ2-6|TRBV7-9|.
CASSPRGSSSGANVLTF
TGTGCCAGCAGCCCTCGCGGGTCATCCTCTGGGGCCAACGTCCTGACTTTC
>few|TRBJ2-3|TRBV29-1|.
CSVIGAGDTQYF
TGCAGTGTCATCGGGGCGGGAGATACGCAGTATTTT
>.|TRBJ2-1|TRBV12-3/TRBV12-4|.
CASSLSSHYNEQFF
TGTGCCAGCAGTTTGAGTAGCCACTACAATGAGCAGTTCTTC
>.|TRBJ2-3|TRBV3-1|.
CASSQDAGTDTQYF
TGTGCCAGCAGCCAAGATGCGGGCACAGATACGCAGTATTTT
>.|TRBJ2-1|TRBV20-1|TRBD2
CSANSIGTIEGNEQFF
TGCAGTGCCAATTCTATAGGGACTATCGAAGGCAATGAGCAGTTCTTC
>few|TRBJ2-5|TRBV4-3|.
CASSQQHGQTQYF
TGCGCCAGCAGCCAACAGCACGGTCAGACCCAGTACTTC
>.|TRBJ2-1|TRBV24-1|.
CATSGRGSSYNEQFF
TGTGCCACCAGTGGTAGGGGTAGCTCCTACAATGAGCAGTTCTTC
>few|TRBJ2-1|TRBV20-1|TRBD2
CSADSGSPNNEQFF
TGCAGTGCTGATAGCGGGAGCCCCAACAATGAGCAGTTCTTC
>once|TRBJ2-1|TRBV29-1|.
CSVVVLAEGHHYSEQFF
TGCAGCGTTGTTGTTCTGGCGGAGGGACACCACTACAGTGAGCAGTTCTTC
>.|TRBJ2-3|TRBV19|.
CASSTPGLTDTQYF
TGTGCCAGTAGTACCCCGGGACTCACAGATACGCAGTATTTT
>.|TRBJ2-7|TRBV6-1|TRBD1
CASNTRTGEQYF
TGTGCCAGCAATACTAGGACAGGCGAGCAGTACTTC
>.|TRBJ1-2|TRBV7-9|TRBD1
CASSLEGAGGYTF
TGTGCCAGCAGCTTAGAGGGGGCCGGAGGCTACACCTTC
>.|TRBJ2-7|TRBV6-1|TRBD1
CASTTKTGLGEQYF
TGTGCCAGCACAACTAAGACAGGGCTGGGCGAGCAGTACTTC
>once|TRBJ2-5|TRBV6-6|.
CASSYSEGLQTQYF
TGTGCCAGCAGTTACTCGGAAGGGCTGCAGACCCAGTACTTC
>many|TRBJ2-3|TRBV5-1|.
CASSRRGPNTDTQYF
TGCGCCAGCAGCAGGCGGGGACCTAACACAGATACGCAGTATTTT
>.|TRBJ2-1|TRBV28|.
CATLGLNDNEQFF
TGTGCCACCCTGGGACTCAATGACAATGAGCAGTTCTTC
>.|TRBJ1-2|TRBV27|.
CASTLHRGKRANYGYTF
TGTGCCAGCACCCTCCATCGGGGGAAGAGGGCTAACTATGGCTACACCTTC
>few|TRBJ1-2|TRBV10-3|.
CAIRDRSSYGYTF
TGTGCCATCAGGGACAGATCATCATATGGCTACACCTTC
>.|TRBJ2-3|TRBV20-1|.
CSARVPSGTDTQYF
TGCAGTGCTAGAGTGCCTAGCGGCACAGATACGCAGTATTTT
>.|TRBJ2-5|TRBV7-9|.
CASSLALSPRDEQYF
TGTGCCAGCAGCTTAGCGCTGAGCCCCCGGGATGAGCAGTACTTC
>.|TRBJ2-5|TRBV5-5|TRBD2
CASSGLAGGGETQYF
TGTGCCAGCAGCGGATTAGCGGGAGGGGGAGAGACCCAGTACTTC
>few|TRBJ2-5|TRBV6-2/TRBV6-3|TRBD1
CASSWLTGNEQYF
TGTGCCAGCAGTTGGCTGACAGGGAATGAGCAGTACTTC
>many|TRBJ2-5|TRBV4-3|.
CASSQDPLEGETQYF
TGCGCCAGCAGCCAAGATCCGTTGGAGGGCGAGACCCAGTACTTC
>few|TRBJ2-3|TRBV7-3|.
CASSPTPNSDTQYF
TGTGCCAGCAGCCCCACCCCTAACTCAGATACGCAGTATTTT
>.|TRBJ2-1|TRBV7-8|.
CASRDLGSAHNEQFF
TGTGCCAGCAGGGACCTGGGTAGCGCCCACAATGAGCAGTTCTTC
>.|TRBJ1-2|TRBV20-1|.
CSARGQGFGYGYTF
TGCAGTGCTAGAGGGCAGGGATTCGGCTATGGCTACACCTTC
>.|TRBJ1-2|TRBV14|.
CASSQGTRYYGYTF
TGTGCCAGCAGCCAAGGCACCAGATACTATGGCTACACCTTC
>many|TRBJ2-7|TRBV12-3/TRBV12-4|.
CASSLAGASTEQYF
TGTGCCAGCAGTTTAGCGGGCGCTAGCACCGAGCAGTACTTC
>once|TRBJ2-7|TRBV13|TRBD2
CASSLASERGPEQYF
TGCGCCAGCAGCTTAGCCTCAGAGCGGGGACCCGAGCAGTACTTC
>many|TRBJ2-7|TRBV5-1|TRBD2
CASSSGTSGYEQYF
TGTGCCAGCAGTTCCGGGACTAGCGGCTACGAGCAGTACTTC
>few|TRBJ2-1|TRBV5-1|TRBD1
CASSPTGTHSYNEQFF
TGCGCCAGCAGCCCGACAGGGACCCACTCCTACAATGAGCAGTTCTTC
>.|TRBJ2-5|TRBV30|.
CALQPGLRETQYF
TGTGCCTTACAACCGGGACTCCGAGAGACCCAGTACTTC
>.|TRBJ2-1|TRBV28|TRBD2
CASSLPGLASSEQFF
TGTGCCAGCAGTCTCCCGGGACTAGCTAGTAGTGAGCAGTTCTTC
>.|TRBJ2-1|TRBV20-1|TRBD2
CSARDLLAGNNEQFF
TGCAGTGCTAGAGATTTACTAGCGGGAAACAATGAGCAGTTCTTC
>.|TRBJ2-5|TRBV7-6|TRBD2
CASIAGGPGETQYF
TGTGCCAGCATCGCGGGGGGGCCGGGAGAGACCCAGTACTTC
>few|TRBJ1-2|TRBV29-1|.
CSANSVYGYTF
TGCAGCGCGAACAGCGTCTATGGCTACACCTTC
>.|TRBJ2-7|TRBV6-5|.
CASSYSSSGSYEQYF
TGTGCCAGCAGTTACTCGTCTAGTGGGTCCTACGAGCAGTACTTC
>.|TRBJ2-1|TRBV7-2|.
CASSLVAGLGYNEQFF
TGTGCCAGCAGCTTAGTAGCCGGGTTGGGGTACAATGAGCAGTTCTTC